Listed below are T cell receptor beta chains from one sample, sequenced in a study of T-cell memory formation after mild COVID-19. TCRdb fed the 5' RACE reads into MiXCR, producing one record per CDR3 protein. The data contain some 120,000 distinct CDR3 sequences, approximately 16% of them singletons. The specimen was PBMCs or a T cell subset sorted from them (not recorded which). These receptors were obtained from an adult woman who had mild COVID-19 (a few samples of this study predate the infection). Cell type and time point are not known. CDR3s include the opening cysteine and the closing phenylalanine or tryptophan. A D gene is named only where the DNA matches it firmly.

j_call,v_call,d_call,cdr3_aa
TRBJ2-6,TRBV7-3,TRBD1,CASSSKVVGTVWDTGANVLTF
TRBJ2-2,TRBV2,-,CASSEVDTGELFF
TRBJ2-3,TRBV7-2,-,CASRGPTDTQYF
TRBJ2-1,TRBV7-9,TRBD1,CASSGTGGNNEQFF
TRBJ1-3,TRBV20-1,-,CSARDRNSGNTIYF
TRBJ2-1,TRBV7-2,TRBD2,CASRRLAGTYNEQFF
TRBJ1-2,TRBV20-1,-,CSATQGSEVIYGYTF
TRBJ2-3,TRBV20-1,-,CSASGSSDTQYF
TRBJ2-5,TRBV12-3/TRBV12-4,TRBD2,CASSFLDSGGKTQYF
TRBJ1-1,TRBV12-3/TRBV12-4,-,CASSRQERGTEAFF
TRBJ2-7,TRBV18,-,CASSPPSVYEQYF
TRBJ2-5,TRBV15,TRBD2,CATSGGRGGETQYF
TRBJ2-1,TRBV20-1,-,CSARSDTSSYNEQFF
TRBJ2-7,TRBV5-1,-,CASSLIQGPYEQYF
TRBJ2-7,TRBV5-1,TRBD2,CASSGGLVEEQYF
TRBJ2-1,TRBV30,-,CALSRGNLEQFF
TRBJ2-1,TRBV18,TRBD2,CASSSPGIAGGNEQFF
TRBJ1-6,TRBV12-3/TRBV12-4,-,CASSLWRSPLHF
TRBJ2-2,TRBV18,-,CASSPPNGPNTGELFF
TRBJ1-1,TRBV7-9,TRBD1,CASSQDRGWMNTEAFF
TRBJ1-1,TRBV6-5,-,CASMGAGHTEAFF
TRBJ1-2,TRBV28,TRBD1,CASRGRDSFYGYTF
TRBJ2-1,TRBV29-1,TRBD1,CSVLSRTGLYEQFF
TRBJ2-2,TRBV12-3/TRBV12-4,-,CASSLNGRGTGELFF
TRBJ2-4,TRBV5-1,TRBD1,CASSSTGENIQYF
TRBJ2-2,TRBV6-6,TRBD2,CASSGLVGTGELFF
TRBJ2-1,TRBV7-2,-,CASSYSGRLFF
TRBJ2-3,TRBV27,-,CASSLSGAYQLSTDTQYF
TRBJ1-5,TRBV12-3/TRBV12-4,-,CASDRHGGQPQHF
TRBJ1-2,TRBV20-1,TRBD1,CSARGGMLDYGYTF
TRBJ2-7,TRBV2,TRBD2,CASRLAGYGWKYF
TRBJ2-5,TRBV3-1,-,CASSLPQGVRKTQYF
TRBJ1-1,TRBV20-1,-,CSAKGPLSTEAFF
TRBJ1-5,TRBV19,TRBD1,CASSLGTGDYSNQPQHF
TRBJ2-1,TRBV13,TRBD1,CASSLGQGAVAGNEQFF
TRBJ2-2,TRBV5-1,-,CASAASGTQNSGELFF
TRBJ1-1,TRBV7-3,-,CASRDRLNTEAFF
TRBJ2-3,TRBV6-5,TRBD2,CASSYGVTSGGPTDTQYF
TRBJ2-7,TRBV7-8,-,CASSLVDQGSSNF
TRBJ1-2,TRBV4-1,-,CASSLLARAPEGYGYTF
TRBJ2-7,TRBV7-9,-,CASSTDRSSYEQYF
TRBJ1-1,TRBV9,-,CASSPGDFPNTEAFF
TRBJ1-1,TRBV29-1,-,CSVEGRAGVTEAFF
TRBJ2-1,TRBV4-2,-,CASSPNPDEQFF
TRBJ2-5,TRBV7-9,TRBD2,CASSVGLASPRETQYF
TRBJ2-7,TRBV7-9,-,CASSRVGVYEQYF
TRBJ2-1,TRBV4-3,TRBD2,CASSVAGVSYNEQFF
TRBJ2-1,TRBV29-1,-,CSVEDGTVRYNEQFF
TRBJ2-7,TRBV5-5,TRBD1,CASSPRQGTSTYEQYF
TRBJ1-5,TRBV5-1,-,CASSLGGRINQPQHF
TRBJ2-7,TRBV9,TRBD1,CASGTGAPYEQYF
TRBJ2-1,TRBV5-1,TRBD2,CASSIVAGGDSYNEQFF
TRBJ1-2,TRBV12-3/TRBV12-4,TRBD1,CASSSTGYGYTF
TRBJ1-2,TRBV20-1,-,CSAPSTNYGYTF
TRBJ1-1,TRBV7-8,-,CASTPVAGLNTEAFF
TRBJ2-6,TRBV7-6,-,CASSPQGGLIPTGANVLTF
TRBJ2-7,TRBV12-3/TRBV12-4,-,CASSEIGYEQYF
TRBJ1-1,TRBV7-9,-,CASSLLNPNTEAFF
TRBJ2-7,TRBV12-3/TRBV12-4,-,CASSSRVQPYEQYF